The source of this T cell receptor beta chain is a study of T-cell reconstitution after alpha-beta-depleted transplantation in children (dated by TCRdb to the mid-2010s). Study-wide context: T-cell immune reconstitution after TCRalphabeta/CD19-depleted allogeneic hematopoietic cell transplantation in children was quantitatively tracked in the study by means of TCR repertoire profiling.

Relative to germline, V is 3 bases shorter and J is 3 bases shorter, with 14 bases between their ends. The germline V gene sets CDR1 to ENHRY and CDR2 to SYGVKD. CDR3 length: 15 amino acids, cysteine to phenylalanine. Just the 45-base CDR3 DNA is kept, in frame starting at base 1. Note on this clonotype: Its antigen remains unidentified. No clone much larger than this one lies a single base away; base qualities are absent.

Library construction relied on PCR. The sequencer was an Illumina HiSeq 2500. To normalize quantification of the TCRbeta repertoire, the TCR libraries were built with molecular barcoding that relied on unique molecular identifiers. TCRdb handled the public reads itself, with Q25 trimming in fastp and clone calling in MiXCR, and kept productive beta chains. Duplicate CDR3 protein sequences are folded into a single record with the most common DNA and genes. A total of about 480,000 distinct CDR3 sequences appear in this sample, about 12% of them only once. The ten largest make up about 5.4% of the sample.

The origin of this receptor is a human donor who donated a stem cell graft to a child with combined immunodeficiency. Recombination joined TRBV10-3 with TRBJ1-1; the D gene remains uncertain. The sample was PBMCs from the stem cell graft donor, taken from the stem cell graft. CDR3 region: CAISDQETGDTEAFF. At the DNA level, the sequence is TGTGCCATCAGTGATCAGGAAACCGGGGACACTGAAGCTTTCTTT.